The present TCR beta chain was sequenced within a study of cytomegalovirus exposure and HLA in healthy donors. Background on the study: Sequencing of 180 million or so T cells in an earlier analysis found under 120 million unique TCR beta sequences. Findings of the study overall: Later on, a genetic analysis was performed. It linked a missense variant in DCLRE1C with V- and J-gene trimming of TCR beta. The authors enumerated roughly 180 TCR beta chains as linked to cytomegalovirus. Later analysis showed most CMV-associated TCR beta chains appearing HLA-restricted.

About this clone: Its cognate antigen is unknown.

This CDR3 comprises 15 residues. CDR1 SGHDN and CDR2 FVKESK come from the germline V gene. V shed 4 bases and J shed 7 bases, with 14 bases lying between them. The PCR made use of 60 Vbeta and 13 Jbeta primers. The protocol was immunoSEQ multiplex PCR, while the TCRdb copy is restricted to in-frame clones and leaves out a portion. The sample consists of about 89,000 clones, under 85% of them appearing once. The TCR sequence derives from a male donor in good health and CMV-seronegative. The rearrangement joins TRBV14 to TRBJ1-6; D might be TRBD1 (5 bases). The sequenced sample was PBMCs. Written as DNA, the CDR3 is TGTGCCAGCAGCCCAACCCCGGGGGGAAATTCACCCCTCCACTTT. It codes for CASSPTPGGNSPLHF. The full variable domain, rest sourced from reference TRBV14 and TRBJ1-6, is EAGVTQFPSHSVIEKGQTVTLRCDPISGHDNLYWYRRVMGKEIKFLLHFVKESKQDESGMPNNRFLAERTGGTYSTLKVQPAELEDSGVYFCASSPTPGGNSPLHFGNGTRLTVT.